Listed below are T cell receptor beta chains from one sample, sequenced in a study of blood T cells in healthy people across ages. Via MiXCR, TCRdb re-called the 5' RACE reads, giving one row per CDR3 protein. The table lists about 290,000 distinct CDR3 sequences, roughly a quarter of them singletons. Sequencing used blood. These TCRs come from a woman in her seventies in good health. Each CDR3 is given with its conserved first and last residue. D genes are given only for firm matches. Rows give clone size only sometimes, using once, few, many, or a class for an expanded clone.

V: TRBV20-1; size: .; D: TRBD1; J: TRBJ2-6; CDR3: CSAAQGAKGANVLTF; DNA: TGCAGTGCTGCCCAGGGGGCGAAGGGGGCCAACGTCCTGACTTTC
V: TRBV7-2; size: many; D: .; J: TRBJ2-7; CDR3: CASSGGPSYEQYF; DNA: TGTGCCAGCAGCGGTGGGCCGTCCTACGAGCAGTACTTC
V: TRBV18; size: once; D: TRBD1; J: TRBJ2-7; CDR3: CASSGGTGEAYEQYF; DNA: TGTGCCAGCTCAGGTGGGACAGGCGAAGCCTACGAGCAGTACTTC
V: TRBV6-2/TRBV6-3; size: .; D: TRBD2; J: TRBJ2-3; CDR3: CAAREATSTDTQYF; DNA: TGTGCCGCACGGGAGGCCACAAGCACAGATACGCAGTATTTT
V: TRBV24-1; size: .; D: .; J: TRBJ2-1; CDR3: CATSEEPTGCNEQFF; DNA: TGTGCCACCAGTGAGGAACCGACGGGGTGCAATGAGCAGTTCTTC
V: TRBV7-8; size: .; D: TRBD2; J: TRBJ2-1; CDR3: CASSLVEASGYNEQFF; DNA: TGTGCCAGCAGCTTAGTCGAGGCTAGCGGATACAATGAGCAGTTCTTC
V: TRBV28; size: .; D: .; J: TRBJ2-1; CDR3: CASSGLSASSYNEQFF; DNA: TGTGCCAGCAGTGGGCTCAGCGCAAGCTCCTACAATGAGCAGTTCTTC
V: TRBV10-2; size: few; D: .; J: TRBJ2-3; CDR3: CASRRGFRADTQYF; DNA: TGCGCCAGCAGAAGGGGATTTCGGGCAGATACGCAGTATTTT
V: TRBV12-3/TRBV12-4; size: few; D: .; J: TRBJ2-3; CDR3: CASSSPRGRYTDTQYF; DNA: TGTGCCAGCAGTTCTCCCCGGGGGAGATACACAGATACGCAGTATTTT
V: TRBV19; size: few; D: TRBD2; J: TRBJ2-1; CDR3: CATQLAGGLIDPGDEQFF; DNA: TGTGCCACCCAACTAGCGGGAGGACTTATCGACCCTGGGGATGAGCAGTTCTTC
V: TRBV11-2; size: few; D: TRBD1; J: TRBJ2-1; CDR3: CASSLQGESSYNEQFF; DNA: TGTGCCAGCAGCCTACAGGGGGAGAGCTCCTACAATGAGCAGTTCTTC
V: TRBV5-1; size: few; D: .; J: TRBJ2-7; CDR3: CASREGRGYEQYF; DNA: TGCGCCAGCAGGGAAGGTCGAGGTTACGAGCAGTACTTC
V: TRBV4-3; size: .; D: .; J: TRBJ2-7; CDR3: CASSQETTYEQYF; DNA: TGCGCCAGCAGCCAAGAAACCACCTACGAGCAGTACTTC
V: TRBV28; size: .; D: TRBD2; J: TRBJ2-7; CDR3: CASSLHSGAYEQYF; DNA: TGTGCCAGCAGTTTACATAGCGGGGCCTACGAGCAGTACTTC
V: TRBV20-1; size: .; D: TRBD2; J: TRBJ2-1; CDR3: CSAGPGGSSYNEQFF; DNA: TGCAGTGCAGGTCCGGGGGGGAGCTCCTACAATGAGCAGTTCTTC
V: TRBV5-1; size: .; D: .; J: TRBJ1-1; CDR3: CASSLGSENTEAFF; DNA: TGCGCCAGCAGCTTGGGCTCTGAAAACACTGAAGCTTTCTTT
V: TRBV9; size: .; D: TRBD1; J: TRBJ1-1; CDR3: CASSWTGTSEAFF; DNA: TGTGCCAGCAGCTGGACAGGAACGAGTGAAGCTTTCTTT
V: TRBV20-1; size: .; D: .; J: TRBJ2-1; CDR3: CSAPTRGVYNEQFF; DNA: TGCAGTGCTCCTACTAGAGGGGTCTACAATGAGCAGTTCTTC
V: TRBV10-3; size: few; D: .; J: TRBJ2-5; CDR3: CAISESFGETQYF; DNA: TGTGCCATCAGTGAGTCGTTTGGGGAGACCCAGTACTTC
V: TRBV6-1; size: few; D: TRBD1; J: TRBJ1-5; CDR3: CASVPGQSLNQPQHF; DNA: TGTGCCAGCGTACCGGGACAGTCACTCAATCAGCCCCAGCATTTT
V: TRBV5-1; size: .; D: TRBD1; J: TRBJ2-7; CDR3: CASTTDRGFSYEQYF; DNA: TGCGCCAGCACCACAGACAGGGGGTTTTCCTACGAGCAGTACTTC
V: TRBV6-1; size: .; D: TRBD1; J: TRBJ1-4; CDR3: CASKDRGRGEKLFF; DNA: TGTGCCAGCAAAGACAGGGGAAGGGGTGAAAAACTGTTTTTT
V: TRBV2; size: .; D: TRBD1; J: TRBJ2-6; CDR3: CASSGQVSSGANVLTF; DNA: TGTGCCAGCTCTGGACAGGTTAGCTCTGGGGCCAACGTCCTGACTTTC
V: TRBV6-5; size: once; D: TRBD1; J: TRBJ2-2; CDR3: CASSQQGATGELFF; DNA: TGTGCCAGCTCGCAACAGGGGGCCACCGGGGAGCTGTTTTTT
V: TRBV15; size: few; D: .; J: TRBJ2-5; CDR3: CATSRVIRETQYF; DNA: TGTGCCACCAGCAGAGTTATTCGAGAGACCCAGTACTTC
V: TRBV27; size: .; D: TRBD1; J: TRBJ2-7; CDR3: CASTSSGRTGGTYEQYF; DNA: TGTGCCAGCACCTCCTCCGGGCGGACAGGGGGAACCTACGAGCAGTACTTC
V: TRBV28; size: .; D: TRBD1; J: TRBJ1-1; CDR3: CASSAYRGQNTEAFF; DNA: TGTGCCAGCAGTGCCTACAGGGGGCAGAACACTGAAGCTTTCTTT
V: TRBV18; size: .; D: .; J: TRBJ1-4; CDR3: CASSPQQGANEKLFF; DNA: TGTGCCAGCTCACCCCAACAAGGAGCTAATGAAAAACTGTTTTTT
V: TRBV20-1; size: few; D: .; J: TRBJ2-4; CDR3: CSATGVETKNIQYF; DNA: TGCAGTGCTACAGGGGTGGAAACCAAAAACATTCAGTACTTC
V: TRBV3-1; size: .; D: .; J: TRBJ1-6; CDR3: CASSQGILGAYNSPLHF; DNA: TGTGCCAGCAGTCAAGGGATCTTAGGCGCCTATAATTCACCCCTCCACTTT
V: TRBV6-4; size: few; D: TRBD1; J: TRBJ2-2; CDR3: CASQDRVNTGELFF; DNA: TGTGCCAGCCAGGACAGGGTCAACACCGGGGAGCTGTTTTTT
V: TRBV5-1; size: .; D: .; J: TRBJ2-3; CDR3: CASSLSAGASTDTQYF; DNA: TGCGCCAGCAGCTTGAGTGCAGGGGCTAGCACAGATACGCAGTATTTT
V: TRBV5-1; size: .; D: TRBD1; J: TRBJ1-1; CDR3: CASSSGTGGMRTEAFF; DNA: TGCGCCAGCAGCTCAGGGACAGGTGGGATGAGGACTGAAGCTTTCTTT
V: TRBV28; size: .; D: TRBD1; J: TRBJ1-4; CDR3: CASSDRGVSLEKLFF; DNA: TGTGCCAGCAGCGACAGGGGAGTTAGCCTTGAAAAACTGTTTTTT
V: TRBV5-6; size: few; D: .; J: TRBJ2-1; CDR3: CASSLGGATNEQFF; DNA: TGTGCCAGCAGCTTGGGTGGGGCGACCAATGAGCAGTTCTTC
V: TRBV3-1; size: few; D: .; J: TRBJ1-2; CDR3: CASSQDPFGGYTF; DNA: TGTGCCAGCAGCCAAGACCCTTTTGGCGGCTACACCTTC
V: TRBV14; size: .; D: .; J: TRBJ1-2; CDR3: CASSQSSYGYTF; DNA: TGTGCCAGCAGCCAGTCCAGCTATGGCTACACCTTC